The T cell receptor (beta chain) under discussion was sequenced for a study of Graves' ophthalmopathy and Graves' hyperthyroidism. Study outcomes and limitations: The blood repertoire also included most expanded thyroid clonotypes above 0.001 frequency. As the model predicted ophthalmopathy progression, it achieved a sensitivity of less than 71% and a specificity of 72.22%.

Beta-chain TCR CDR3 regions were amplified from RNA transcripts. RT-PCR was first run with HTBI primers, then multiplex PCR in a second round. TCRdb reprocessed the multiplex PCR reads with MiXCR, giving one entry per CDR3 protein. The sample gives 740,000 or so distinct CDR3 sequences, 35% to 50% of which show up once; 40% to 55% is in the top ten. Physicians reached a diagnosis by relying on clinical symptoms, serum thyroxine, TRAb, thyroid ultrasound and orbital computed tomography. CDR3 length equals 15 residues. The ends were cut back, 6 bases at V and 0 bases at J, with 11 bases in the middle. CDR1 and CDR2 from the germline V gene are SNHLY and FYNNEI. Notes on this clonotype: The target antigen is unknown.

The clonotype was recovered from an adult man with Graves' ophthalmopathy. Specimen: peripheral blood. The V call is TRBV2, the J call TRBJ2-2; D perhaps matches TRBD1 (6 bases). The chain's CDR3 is CASSFRTANTGELFF. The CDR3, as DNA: TGTGCCAGCAGCTTCCGGACAGCGAACACCGGGGAGCTGTTTTTT.